This T cell receptor beta chain originates from a study of STAT3 mutations in large granular lymphocyte leukemia. Study at large: More than half of T-LGLL patients received immunosuppressive therapy.

On this clone itself: Its antigen is as yet unknown.

Assay: immunoSEQ multiplex PCR; the TCRdb copy retains only in-frame clones and omits some. The sample records about 15,000 clones, under 95% being singletons. Broader study findings: A small but highly pathogenic clone may have been missed. Every T-cell large granular lymphocyte leukemia patient had at least one immunodominant TCR beta clonotype. In 6 of 18 patients, new TCR clonotypes emerged after therapy. Some patients had dominant TCR clones larger than their STAT3 mutant burden.

J was trimmed by 15 bases and V by 5 bases; bases with no gene match: 12. CDR3 size: 14 residues. Germline CDR1 is MNHEY and CDR2 is SMNVEV (reference sequence). Material for sequencing was peripheral blood mononuclear cells. This chain links TRBV27 with TRBJ2-1; 11 bases are shared with TRBD1. The origin of this receptor is a man aged 35 to 55 with T-cell large granular lymphocyte leukemia. Some clones in this sample may be carry-over from other donors' samples. CDR3 nucleotides: TGTGCCAGCAGTCTCCCCGGACAGGGGGCGCGTTTGTTCTTC. It codes for CASSLPGQGARLFF.